Sequencing of this T cell receptor (beta chain) was carried out in a study of cytomegalovirus exposure and HLA in healthy donors. Regarding the study as a whole: Several of the most significant clusters appeared linked to common viral pathogens, based on a later analysis.

Remarks on this clone: Its specificity is not known.

The PCR had 60 Vbeta and 13 Jbeta primers. Here immunoSEQ multiplex PCR was the method, and the copy in TCRdb shows in-frame clones only, minus some. The sample includes over 100,000 clones, around 77% of them seen just once. CDR1 MDHEN and CDR2 SYDVKM come from the germline V gene. The V end was cut by 7 bases, the J end by 2 bases, with 21 bases between. The CDR3 totals 16 residues. The clonotype was recovered from a man aged 40-50 years in good health and CMV-seropositive. The chain carries TRBV28 and TRBJ2-7; TRBD1 is a possible D gene (5 bases). Input material: PBMCs. CDR3 sequence (DNA): TGTGCCAGCAAGCAGGGTTCCCGGGCCGGGCCCTACGAGCAGTACTTC. Protein: CASKQGSRAGPYEQYF.